This T cell receptor beta chain was captured by sequencing in a study of blood T cell repertoires in COVID-19. About the research overall: The United States, Italy and Spain supplied acute and convalescent COVID-19 samples. T cells, B-cell-depleted T cells, or PBMCs supplied cDNA or gDNA.

This clone was picked up a small number of times. Methods used by the authors: Counts of nucleated cells, estimated from reference gene primer amplification, were obtained. Method: immunoSEQ multiplex PCR; TCRdb's copy keeps in-frame clones and lacks some. From that table come the V and J calls and clone size; the DNA was used to work out D and trimming. The sample lists 26,000 or so clones, roughly 70% occurring once. The sequenced sample was peripheral blood. The sequence came from a man in his sixties with active or convalescent COVID-19.

The CDR3: CASSYSRDSDGNTIYF. The CDR3 DNA sequence: TGTGCCAGCAGTTACTCCCGGGACAGCGACGGAAACACCATATATTTT. V is TRBV6-5 and J is TRBJ1-3; 7 bases are a match to TRBD1. The germline V gene has CDR1 MNHEY and CDR2 SVGAGI. The CDR3 loop spans 16 amino acids. With V trimmed by 0 bases and J by 4 bases, 6 bases remained unmatched.